The rows below give T cell receptor beta chains drawn from one sample of a study of T cells in Graves' hyperthyroidism and ophthalmopathy. One entry per CDR3 protein results from TCRdb running MiXCR on the multiplex PCR reads. The repertoire holds approximately 410,000 distinct CDR3 sequences, roughly 13% seen once, with about 5% in the top ten. Source material: blood. The source of these receptors is a woman between 18 and 29 years old with Graves' hyperthyroidism. CDR3s include the opening cysteine and the closing phenylalanine or tryptophan. The D gene is left open where the match is weak. Clone size is not always given. Where it is, it says once, few, many or a class for expanded clones.

>TRBV5-5|TRBJ2-5|many|TRBD2
TGTGCCAGCAGCTTGGATACAGCGGGGGGAGTGGAGACCCAGTACTTC
CASSLDTAGGVETQYF
>TRBV28|TRBJ1-4|.|.
TGTGCCAGCAGTGAGAGTTCTAATGAAAAACTGTTTTTT
CASSESSNEKLFF
>TRBV7-9|TRBJ2-7|many|TRBD2
TGTGCCAGCAGCGCGTTAGCGGGAGGGGGGCAGTACTTC
CASSALAGGGQYF
>TRBV11-2|TRBJ2-3|many|TRBD1
TGTGCCAGCAGCGGACTGGACAGGGGAGGCACAGATACGCAGTATTTT
CASSGLDRGGTDTQYF
>TRBV7-3|TRBJ2-5|.|TRBD2
TGTGCCAGCAGCTTATTTCCTAGCGGGACTCAAGAGACCCAGTACTTC
CASSLFPSGTQETQYF
>TRBV7-6|TRBJ2-5|many|TRBD1
TGTGCCAGCAGACCTAGGGTAGGGGGCGTGGAGACCCAGTACTTC
CASRPRVGGVETQYF
>TRBV7-9|TRBJ2-7|.|.
TGTGCCAGCAGCCAGAGCTTAAAAGGAAAGCAGTACTTC
CASSQSLKGKQYF
>TRBV27|TRBJ2-7|few|TRBD1
TGTGCCAGCAGTTTATCCCCGACAGGGCCCTCCTACGAGCAGTACTTC
CASSLSPTGPSYEQYF
>TRBV11-2|TRBJ2-1|few|.
TGTGCCAGCAGCTTAGAAGGACCTAGCGTACAGTTCTTC
CASSLEGPSVQFF
>TRBV2|TRBJ1-1|many|TRBD1
TGTGCCAGCACTTCGACAGGGGCGGGCCTTGAAGCTTTCTTT
CASTSTGAGLEAFF
>TRBV15|TRBJ1-3|.|.
TGTGCCACCAGCAGACAGACAGTATCTGGAAACACCATATATTTT
CATSRQTVSGNTIYF
>TRBV24-1|TRBJ2-2|few|.
TGTGCCACCAGTGATAAGGTACATCCCACTACCGGGGAGCTGTTTTTT
CATSDKVHPTTGELFF
>TRBV6-2/TRBV6-3|TRBJ2-1|many|TRBD2
TGTGCCAGCAGACTAGCGGGCAACAATGAGCAGTTCTTC
CASRLAGNNEQFF
>TRBV6-6|TRBJ2-1|.|TRBD2
TGTGCCAGCAGTTACTCGACGGGGGGCTACAATGAGCAGTTCTTC
CASSYSTGGYNEQFF
>TRBV27|TRBJ2-5|many|.
TGTGCCAGCAGTTTAGCGGGGGCGGTCGAGACCCAGTACTTC
CASSLAGAVETQYF
>TRBV6-2/TRBV6-3|TRBJ2-5|.|.
TGTGCCAGCAGTTACAATATCGTCGAGGTGGAGACCCAGTACTTC
CASSYNIVEVETQYF
>TRBV6-1|TRBJ2-2|many|.
TGTGCCAGCAGCCCAGGTGCCGGGGAGCTGTTTTTT
CASSPGAGELFF
>TRBV27|TRBJ1-6|.|.
TGTGCCAGCAGTCCACCGGACTTACCCCTCCACTTT
CASSPPDLPLHF
>TRBV28|TRBJ2-5|many|TRBD2
TGTGCCAGCAGGGGACTATCCCAAGAGACCCAGTACTTC
CASRGLSQETQYF
>TRBV27|TRBJ2-3|many|TRBD2
TGTGCCAGCAGTCCCTCTAGCGGGAGGGCCCCTAGCACAGATACGCAGTATTTT
CASSPSSGRAPSTDTQYF
>TRBV30|TRBJ2-1|.|.
TGTGCCTGGAGTCACGGCCCGGACAGGCAGTTCTTC
CAWSHGPDRQFF
>TRBV28|TRBJ2-1|few|.
TGTGCCAGCCGACTTAATAGGGCAGTCTCCAATGAGCAGTTCTTC
CASRLNRAVSNEQFF
>TRBV6-1|TRBJ1-1|.|.
TGTGCCAGCAGGCCAGCCCCGGCAGTGACTGAAGCTTTCTTT
CASRPAPAVTEAFF
>TRBV11-2|TRBJ2-6|many|.
TGTGCCAGCAGGCGACAGGTCTCTGGGGCCAACGTCCTGACTTTC
CASRRQVSGANVLTF
>TRBV11-2|TRBJ2-1|many|TRBD2
TGTGCCAGCAGCTCATACGGACTAGCGGGGGGCCTATACAATGAGCAGTTCTTC
CASSSYGLAGGLYNEQFF
>TRBV19|TRBJ1-1|.|TRBD1
TGTGCCAGTAGTAGACCTCGCGGACAGGGTACTGAAGCTTTCTTT
CASSRPRGQGTEAFF
>TRBV6-1|TRBJ2-1|few|TRBD1
TGTGCCAGCACCACGGGACAGGGGGTGAATGAGCAGTTCTTC
CASTTGQGVNEQFF
>TRBV20-1|TRBJ2-5|.|.
TGCAGTGCTAGAGGTTTGGCAGGGGAGCGGGAGACCCAGTACTTC
CSARGLAGERETQYF
>TRBV6-1|TRBJ2-5|many|TRBD2
TGTGCCAGCCGGGAGGAGGAGACCCAGTACTTC
CASREEETQYF
>TRBV7-3|TRBJ2-3|many|TRBD2
TGTGCCAGCAGCTTAACGGTGGGGCTAGCGGGGGCCACAGATACGCAGTATTTT
CASSLTVGLAGATDTQYF
>TRBV12-3/TRBV12-4|TRBJ2-5|many|.
TGTGCCAGCAGTTTATCGGGAGAGTCCCAAGAGACCCAGTACTTC
CASSLSGESQETQYF
>TRBV20-1|TRBJ2-1|.|TRBD2
TGCAGTGCGGTCTGGGGGGGGTGGAATGAGCAGTTCTTC
CSAVWGGWNEQFF
>TRBV4-1|TRBJ2-7|.|.
TGCGCCAGCAGCCAGACGCGACTGGCCTACGAGCAGTACTTC
CASSQTRLAYEQYF
>TRBV5-1|TRBJ2-5|.|TRBD2
TGCGCCAGCAGCTACCCTAGCGGGATTTCGGAGACCCAGTACTTC
CASSYPSGISETQYF
>TRBV7-3|TRBJ1-5|many|.
TGTGCCAGCAGCTTAAGTTTGGGTCAGCCCCAGCATTTT
CASSLSLGQPQHF
>TRBV20-1|TRBJ1-1|many|TRBD1
TGCAGTGCTAGAGATGCCGGGACAGGTAACACTGAAGCTTTCTTT
CSARDAGTGNTEAFF
>TRBV3-1|TRBJ2-7|many|.
TGTGCCAGCAGCCAATGGCTAGACGTAGACGAGCAGTACTTC
CASSQWLDVDEQYF
>TRBV29-1|TRBJ2-7|many|.
TGCAGCGTTGAAGCCGGCCAGGGGTTGTACTACGAGCAGTACTTC
CSVEAGQGLYYEQYF
>TRBV5-1|TRBJ1-1|.|.
TGCGCCAGCAGCTTGGAAGCAGCCTGGGAAGCTTTCTTT
CASSLEAAWEAFF
>TRBV5-1|TRBJ2-3|many|.
TGCGCCAGCAGCTTGACAAGTGAGAGAGGAGATACGCAGTATTTT
CASSLTSERGDTQYF
>TRBV9|TRBJ2-7|few|.
TGTGCCAGCAGCGTAGGGGCGAGGGACTACGAGCAGTACTTC
CASSVGARDYEQYF
>TRBV6-5|TRBJ2-7|many|TRBD2
TGTGCCAGCAGTTACGGGACTAGCGGGAGTCTCGAGCAGTACTTC
CASSYGTSGSLEQYF
>TRBV18|TRBJ2-1|few|TRBD2
TGTGCCAGCTCACCACAACTAGCGGGAGGAGGGGAGCAGTTCTTC
CASSPQLAGGGEQFF
>TRBV12-3/TRBV12-4|TRBJ1-1|many|TRBD1
TGTGCCAGCAGGCCGGGACAGGTCAGCCCGGGGGCTGAAGCTTTCTTT
CASRPGQVSPGAEAFF